The 31 T cell receptor beta chains below all came from one sample that was sequenced in a study of blood T cell repertoires in COVID-19. Sequencing used immunoSEQ multiplex PCR; TCRdb keeps in-frame clones, though not all of them. The table records 80,000 or so clones, over 80% of them present only once. The sequenced sample consisted of peripheral blood. The receptors were gathered from a human donor in a cohort sampled during active COVID-19.

The chain carries TRBV7-9 and TRBJ2-7; D is possibly TRBD1 (9 bases). V was pared by 4 bases and J by 0 bases, with 16 bases between. The CDR3 has 16 amino acids. CDR1 and CDR2 from the germline V gene are SEHNR and FQNEAQ (reference sequence). The CDR3, as DNA: TGTGCCAGCAGCTCGGGGGGGACAGGGAGCTCCTACGAGCAGTACTTC. Its protein product is CASSSGGTGSSYEQYF.

This chain connects TRBV5-5 to TRBJ2-4, with 7 bases lining up with TRBD2. The CDR3 is made up of 13 amino acids. V was clipped by 1 base and J by 9 bases; unmatched bases: 4. Germline CDR1 reads SGHKS; CDR2 reads YYEKEE (reference sequence). The CDR3 sequence: CASSLTPGGIQYF. CDR3 nucleotide sequence: TGTGCCAGCAGCTTGACACCGGGGGGCATTCAGTACTTC.

The CDR3 sequence is CASTVDRNGGYTF. As DNA, the CDR3 is TGTGCCAGTACCGTGGACAGGAACGGAGGCTACACCTTC. The V and J genes are TRBV19 and TRBJ1-2, with 7 positions matching TRBD1. The germline V gene encodes CDR1 LNHDA and CDR2 SQIVND (reference sequence). The CDR3 covers 13 residues. V gave up 7 bases and J gave up 8 bases; unmatched junction bases: 10. Together with reference TRBV19 and TRBJ1-2, the CDR3 gives the full variable domain: DGGITQSPKYLFRKEGQNVTLSCEQNLNHDAMYWYRQDPGQGLRLIYYSQIVNDFQKGDIAEGYSVSREKKESFPLTVTSAQKNPTAFYLCASTVDRNGGYTFGSGTRLTVV.

This chain joins TRBV18 and TRBJ2-2, with TRBD1 identical over 10 bases. The CDR3 runs to 15 residues. V lost 4 bases to trimming and J lost 5 bases; unmatched junction nucleotides: 4. Germline values: CDR1 KGHSH, CDR2 LQKENI. The DNA of the CDR3 is TGTGCCAGCTCACAGACGGGACAGGGGACCGGGGAGCTGTTTTTT. The encoded protein is CASSQTGQGTGELFF.

The chain uses TRBV4-1 and TRBJ1-2; 11 nucleotides agree with TRBD1. J gave up 8 bases and V 9 bases, and 14 bases lay outside the gene matches. From germline, CDR1 is MGHRA and CDR2 YSYEKL. This CDR3 comprises 15 residues. Here the CDR3 DNA reads TGCGCCAGTGGTATCCGGACAGGGGGCGCAGGGGGCTACACCTTC. Its translation: CASGIRTGGAGGYTF.

The rearrangement uses TRBV5-6 and TRBJ1-5, with D possibly being TRBD1 (6 bases). The germline V and J ends were trimmed by 7 bases and 0 bases, with 11 bases remaining between them. CDR1 is SGHDT, CDR2 YYEEEE, per germline. The CDR3 has 14 residues. The CDR3 nucleotides read TGTGCCAGCGGGTTCAGGGGTAGCAATCAGCCCCAGCATTTT. Encoded protein: CASGFRGSNQPQHF.

The CDR3: CASSRPGGLSYEQYF. The DNA for the CDR3 is TGTGCCAGCAGTCGCCCGGGGGGCCTGTCCTACGAGCAGTACTTC. The rearrangement links TRBV6-5 to TRBJ2-7, with a tentative D call TRBD2 (7 bases). The germline V and J ends were trimmed by 5 bases and 1 base, with 15 bases remaining between them. This CDR3 spans 15 amino acids. Germline-derived CDR1 and CDR2 are MNHEY and SVGAGI.

The rearrangement uses TRBV3-1 (or the pseudogene TRBV3-2) and TRBJ2-3, with D perhaps matching TRBD1 (5 bases). The CDR3 extends over 17 amino acids. In germline, CDR1 is LGHDT, CDR2 YNNKEL (reference sequence). V shed 1 base and J shed 0 bases, with 14 bases lying between them. CDR3 loop: CASSQGRQKLSTDTQYF. In nucleotides, the CDR3 is TGTGCCAGCAGCCAAGGGAGACAGAAACTAAGCACAGATACGCAGTATTTT.

This rearrangement joins TRBV30 to TRBJ1-5; D not certain. The germline gives CDR1 GTSNPN, CDR2 SVGIG (reference sequence). The CDR3 sequence is 13 residues long. V shed 1 base and J shed 0 bases, with 4 bases lying between them. CDR3 in amino acids: CAWSAYSNQPQHF. CDR3 bases: TGTGCCTGGAGTGCTTATAGCAATCAGCCCCAGCATTTT. Looking up the rest from reference TRBV30 and TRBJ1-5 gives the full variable domain: SQTIHQWPATLVQPVGSPLSLECTVEGTSNPNLYWYRQAAGRGLQLLFYSVGIGQISSEVPQNLSASRPQDRQFILSSKKLLLSDSGFYLCAWSAYSNQPQHFGDGTRLSIL.

The chain has TRBV5-4 and TRBJ2-7; 9 bases are a match to TRBD1. CDR1 is SGHNT, CDR2 YYREEE, per germline (reference sequence). J was trimmed by 3 bases and V by 0 bases; bases with no gene match: 4. The CDR3 contains 15 residues. CDR3 DNA sequence: TGTGCCAGCAGCTTGGGGGTGGGACAGGGCTACGAGCAGTACTTC. Amino acid sequence: CASSLGVGQGYEQYF.

The chain couples TRBV19 to TRBJ1-2; D perhaps matches TRBD1 (5 bases). V was pared by 6 bases and J by 0 bases, with 14 bases between. From germline, CDR1 is LNHDA and CDR2 SQIVND (reference sequence). The CDR3 totals 15 residues. The CDR3 is CASRVLTATNYGYTF. CDR3 nucleotides: TGTGCCAGTAGAGTTTTGACAGCCACTAACTATGGCTACACCTTC.

The V gene is TRBV6-5, the J gene TRBJ2-3; TRBD2 agrees at 9 bases. The CDR3 totals 15 residues. The germline gives CDR1 MNHEY, CDR2 SVGAGI. With 7 bases clipped from V and 6 bases from J, the junction kept 11 bases outside the gene matches. The CDR3 DNA reads TGTGCCAGCAACGGCTGGCGGGGGGGCTCGGATACGCAGTATTTT. Translating gives CASNGWRGGSDTQYF.

The CDR3 DNA reads TGTGCCAGCAGTAGCGGGGTGACTCTAGCCAAAAACATTCAGTACTTC. Translated, it gives CASSSGVTLAKNIQYF. The chain carries TRBV28 and TRBJ2-4; 7 nucleotides line up with TRBD2. Germline assignment: CDR1 MDHEN and CDR2 SYDVKM. The CDR3 spans 16 residues. After removal of 5 bases from V and 0 bases from J, the junction contained 7 bases not matched to a gene.

V is TRBV27 and J is TRBJ2-7; 14 bases match TRBD2. The length of the CDR3 is 16 residues. V lost 5 bases and J lost 1; bases outside the gene matches: 4. Germline V gives CDR1 MNHEY, CDR2 SMNVEV (reference sequence). Here the CDR3 DNA reads TGTGCCAGCAGTGGGACTAGCGGGAGTGGGTCCTACGAGCAGTACTTC. It specifies CASSGTSGSGSYEQYF.

The J gene is TRBJ2-5, the V gene TRBV5-1; TRBD2 matches at 15 bases. The CDR3 covers 15 residues. Germline V gene sequence: CDR1 SGHRS, CDR2 YFSETQ. Germline trimming cut 4 bases from V and 5 bases from J; bases unmatched to any gene: 3. Here the CDR3 reads CASSAGLAGGETQYF. CDR3 coding DNA: TGCGCCAGCAGCGCCGGACTAGCGGGAGGGGAGACCCAGTACTTC.

The rearrangement joins TRBV30 to TRBJ2-3; D not resolved. This CDR3 contains 13 residues. Deletions cut 3 bases from V and 6 bases from J, with 13 bases between. Germline lookup yields CDR1 GTSNPN and CDR2 SVGIG (reference sequence). CDR3 nucleotides: TGTGCCTGGAGCCACCCTCCCGGGGATACGCAGTATTTT. Translated, it gives CAWSHPPGDTQYF. Filled out from reference TRBV30 and TRBJ2-3, the complete variable domain reads SQTIHQWPATLVQPVGSPLSLECTVEGTSNPNLYWYRQAAGRGLQLLFYSVGIGQISSEVPQNLSASRPQDRQFILSSKKLLLSDSGFYLCAWSHPPGDTQYFGPGTRLTVL.

CDR3 DNA: TGTGCCAGCAGTTTACCGGGTCCCTGGGATGAGCAGTTCTTC. The encoded protein is CASSLPGPWDEQFF. This chain links TRBV6-9 with TRBJ2-1; D remains ambiguous. V gave up 4 bases and J gave up 8 bases, with 15 bases separating them. CDR3 length equals 14 residues. Germline V lookup: CDR1 MNHGY, CDR2 SVAAGI.

This clone was seen only once. The chain carries TRBV27 and TRBJ2-2, with a tentative D call TRBD1 (7 bases). The length of the CDR3 is 15 residues. Germline assignment: CDR1 MNHEY and CDR2 SMNVEV (reference sequence). Trimming left V 11 bases short and J 1 base short, with 17 bases between. CDR3: CAARGAGRNTGELFF. The CDR3 DNA reads TGTGCCGCCAGGGGGGCGGGCCGGAACACCGGGGAGCTGTTTTTT.

The chain has TRBV3-1 (or the pseudogene TRBV3-2) and TRBJ2-5; the match to TRBD2 covers 11 bases. Germline V gene sequence: CDR1 LGHDT, CDR2 YNNKEL (reference sequence). This CDR3 contains 15 residues. Unmatched junction bases numbered 8, after V lost 6 bases and J lost 5 bases. The CDR3 spells CASRFLAGGQETQYF. The CDR3 DNA sequence: TGTGCCAGCAGATTTCTAGCGGGGGGTCAGGAGACCCAGTACTTC.

This clone has a handful of counts. The V gene is TRBV4-2, the J gene TRBJ2-1, with 7 positions matching TRBD2. There are 15 residues in the CDR3. Trimming took 1 base from V and 4 from J; bases not matched to a gene: 4. Germline V CDR1 and CDR2: LGHNA, YNFKEQ. The CDR3 is CASSQGASGYNEQFF. The CDR3 DNA reads as TGTGCCAGCAGCCAAGGGGCTAGCGGTTACAATGAGCAGTTCTTC.

This clone showed up just once. This chain connects TRBV28 to TRBJ2-1; no firm D call. The CDR3 runs 11 residues. Trimming pared 10 bases from V and 2 bases from J, leaving 6 bases between. The germline V gene encodes CDR1 MDHEN and CDR2 SYDVKM. The CDR3 loop is CAISAYNEQFF. The CDR3 nucleotides read TGTGCCATTTCGGCCTACAATGAGCAGTTCTTC.

The genes are TRBV24-1 and TRBJ2-1; TRBD1 is a possible D gene (6 bases). Germline CDR1 KGHDR, CDR2 SFDVKD. Trimming removed 7 bases at V and 4 bases at J, with 22 bases between. The CDR3 loop spans 17 amino acids. The CDR3 is CATSSADSGTLYNEQFF. The CDR3 DNA reads TGTGCCACCAGCAGTGCGGATTCCGGGACACTGTACAATGAGCAGTTCTTC.

This clone has more than one count but fewer than ten. The V gene is TRBV6-1, the J gene TRBJ1-5; 9 bases are a match to TRBD1. This CDR3 comprises 16 residues. Germline V gives CDR1 MNHNS, CDR2 SASEGT. V trimming: 4 bases; J trimming: 6 bases; junction bases outside the gene matches: 10. The CDR3: CASSVNTGTGSQPQHF. The CDR3 nucleotides read TGTGCCAGCAGTGTCAATACCGGGACAGGGAGTCAGCCCCAGCATTTT.

This clone showed up just once. The chain couples TRBV25-1 to TRBJ1-5; D gene uncertain. Trimming removed 5 bases from V and 7 bases from J, with 12 bases in between. CDR1 is MGHDK and CDR2 is SYGVNS in the germline V gene. The CDR3 contains 13 residues. The CDR3 DNA reads TGTGCCAGCAGTCAAGACACGCGCCAGCCCCAGCATTTT. It specifies CASSQDTRQPQHF.

The V call is TRBV6-5, the J call TRBJ1-6, with no clear D. V was trimmed by 4 bases and J by 0 bases, leaving 7 bases between them. The germline V gene encodes CDR1 MNHEY and CDR2 SVGAGI. The CDR3 totals 15 residues. The CDR3 bases are TGTGCCAGCAGTTCCCCAGGCTCCTATAATTCACCCCTCCACTTT. It translates to CASSSPGSYNSPLHF.

This clone occurred a few times. The gene calls are TRBV19 and TRBJ1-2; a possible D gene is TRBD1 (5 bases). The germline V gene encodes CDR1 LNHDA and CDR2 SQIVND (reference sequence). The V end was cut by 1 base, the J end by 6 bases, with 9 bases between. The CDR3 extends over 13 amino acids. Here the CDR3 reads CASSIGQMDGYTF. In DNA, the CDR3 is TGTGCCAGTAGTATAGGACAGATGGATGGCTACACCTTC.

Only one count was recorded for this clone. The V gene is TRBV5-6, the J gene TRBJ1-2; 8 nucleotides align to TRBD1. The length of the CDR3 is 15 residues. The germline V gene has CDR1 SGHDT and CDR2 YYEEEE. After removal of 4 bases from V and 2 bases from J, the junction contained 7 bases not matched to a gene. Here the CDR3 reads CASSTGQGVNYGYTF. The CDR3 DNA sequence: TGTGCCAGCAGCACAGGACAGGGAGTGAACTATGGCTACACCTTC. Together with reference TRBV5-6 and TRBJ1-2, the CDR3 gives the full variable domain: DAGVTQSPTHLIKTRGQQVTLRCSPKSGHDTVSWYQQALGQGPQFIFQYYEEEERQRGNFPDRFSGHQFPNYSSELNVNALLLGDSALYLCASSTGQGVNYGYTFGSGTRLTVV.

For the CDR3, the DNA is TGTGCCAGCAGCGGGGGACAGGCTAATGAAAAACTGTTTTTT. Its protein product is CASSGGQANEKLFF. The chain combines TRBV2 with TRBJ1-4, with 8 positions matching TRBD1. The junction had 3 bases not matched to a gene; V was cut back by 6 bases and J by 3 bases. CDR3 length: 14 residues. Per germline, CDR1 SNHLY and CDR2 FYNNEI.

This chain connects TRBV5-5 to TRBJ2-1; D unclear. The CDR3 spans 13 residues. Germline CDR1 SGHKS, CDR2 YYEKEE (reference sequence). The V gene lost 2 bases and the J gene lost 7 bases, with 10 bases spanning the gap. The CDR3 DNA reads TGTGCCAGCAGCTTAGACTTGCCTAATGAGCAGTTCTTC. Its protein is CASSLDLPNEQFF.

This chain uses TRBV5-1 with TRBJ1-4; TRBD1 aligns across 7 bases. CDR1 and CDR2 from the germline V gene are SGHRS and YFSETQ. J gave up 2 bases and V 0 bases, and 10 bases lay outside the gene matches. The CDR3 loop spans 18 amino acids. CDR3 sequence reads: CASSLGVQGQATNEKLFF. In DNA form, the CDR3 reads TGCGCCAGCAGCTTGGGGGTACAGGGGCAGGCCACTAATGAAAAACTGTTTTTT.

The J gene is TRBJ2-2, the V gene TRBV7-7, with 10 bases identical to TRBD1. V lost 1 base and J lost 4; bases outside the gene matches: 3. This CDR3 region has 16 residues. CDR1 SSHAT and CDR2 FNYEAQ come from the germline V gene (reference sequence). The CDR3, as DNA: TGTGCCAGCAGCTTAGACGGGACAGGGGTCACCGGGGAGCTGTTTTTT. Its protein product is CASSLDGTGVTGELFF.